Below, 23 T cell receptor beta chains from the same sample are listed, as sequenced in a study of blood T cell repertoires in COVID-19 (dated by TCRdb to the early 2020s). Library construction relied on the immunoSEQ multiplex PCR assay. TCRdb retrieved this table from immuneACCESS and kept in-frame rearrangements only. Not all clones are present; in checked studies, unresolved V genes account for under half, and no reason is known for the remainder. Recorded for this sample are about 160,000 clones; 70% to 90% of them occurred a single time. The ten largest clones take up under 7.5% of the sample. Sequences were obtained from peripheral blood. These receptors were taken from an elderly man with COVID-19, enrolled during active disease.

The chain combines TRBV6-5 with TRBJ1-2; the match to TRBD1 covers 10 bases. The germline gives CDR1 MNHEY, CDR2 SVGAGI. Unmatched junction bases numbered 4, after V lost 2 bases and J lost 4 bases. CDR3 length: 15 residues. In DNA form, the CDR3 reads TGTGCCAGCAGTTACCGACAGGGGGCCCCCTATGGCTACACCTTC. Residues: CASSYRQGAPYGYTF.

V usage is TRBV18 and J usage is TRBJ2-7; perhaps TRBD1 as D (7 bases). Trimming took off 6 bases at V and 2 bases at J, with 17 bases between the two ends. This CDR3 has 15 amino acids. Germline V lookup: CDR1 KGHSH, CDR2 LQKENI. Here the CDR3 reads CASSRGTAKTYEQYF. The DNA for the CDR3 is TGTGCCAGCTCCCGCGGGACAGCCAAAACCTACGAGCAGTACTTC.

The V and J genes are TRBV19 and TRBJ2-3; 11 bases line up with TRBD2. Germline V lookup: CDR1 LNHDA, CDR2 SQIVND (reference sequence). This CDR3 contains 19 residues. V lost 3 bases, J lost 2 bases, and 13 bases stayed unmatched. The CDR3 is CASSIIFLAGGDNTDTQYF. For the CDR3, the DNA is TGTGCCAGTAGTATTATATTCCTAGCGGGGGGTGATAACACAGATACGCAGTATTTT.

V is TRBV19 and J is TRBJ2-1, with a weak D call TRBD2 (6 bases). The CDR3 consists of 18 residues. Trimming left V 5 bases short and J 11 bases short, with 31 bases between. Germline CDR1 and CDR2: LNHDA and SQIVND (reference sequence). The CDR3 loop is CASSPSRGTTRETIKQFF. CDR3 bases: TGTGCCAGTAGTCCTAGTCGGGGAACGACTAGGGAGACTATTAAGCAGTTCTTC. Drawing the rest from reference TRBV19 and TRBJ2-1, the complete variable domain is DGGITQSPKYLFRKEGQNVTLSCEQNLNHDAMYWYRQDPGQGLRLIYYSQIVNDFQKGDIAEGYSVSREKKESFPLTVTSAQKNPTAFYLCASSPSRGTTRETIKQFFGPGTRLTVL.

The chain joins TRBV6-7 to TRBJ1-5; possible D gene TRBD1, 6 bases. TRBV6-7 is flagged as an ORF with uncertain function. The V end lost 0 bases, the J end lost 2 bases, and 20 bases lay between the germline ends. This CDR3 comprises 19 residues. The CDR3 spells CASSYSLLLGRGGNQPQHF. In nucleotides, the CDR3 is TGTGCCAGCAGTTACTCGCTTCTTCTCGGCAGGGGTGGCAATCAGCCCCAGCATTTT.

The rearrangement uses TRBV5-4 and TRBJ1-4; 8 bases are shared with TRBD1. The CDR3 is made up of 17 amino acids. Germline CDR1 reads SGHNT; CDR2 reads YYREEE (reference sequence). Trimming took 1 base from V and 8 from J; bases not matched to a gene: 13. This chain's CDR3 is CASSLYSGGADREKLFF. The CDR3 DNA reads TGTGCCAGCAGCTTGTATTCAGGGGGCGCAGATAGGGAAAAACTGTTTTTT.

This sequence joins TRBV5-6 and TRBJ2-7, with D possibly matching TRBD2 (5 bases). Trimming cost V 4 bases and J 2 bases, with 13 bases left between them. CDR3 length equals 14 residues. CDR1 is SGHDT, CDR2 YYEEEE, per germline. The CDR3 loop reads CASSRFLATYEQYF. CDR3 sequence (DNA): TGTGCCAGCAGCCGTTTTCTAGCTACCTACGAGCAGTACTTC.

The rearrangement uses TRBV2 and TRBJ2-1; TRBD2 might be the D (5 bases). V lost 6 bases and J 14 bases, leaving 14 bases between the germline ends. The CDR3 is 11 amino acids. Germline V gives CDR1 SNHLY, CDR2 FYNNEI. The CDR3 coding sequence is TGTGCCAGCAGGAACGGACCGCGGGAGTTCTTC. As protein: CASRNGPREFF. The complete variable domain, with remaining parts taken from reference TRBV2 and TRBJ2-1, reads EPEVTQTPSHQVTQMGQEVILRCVPISNHLYFYWYRQILGQKVEFLVSFYNNEISEKSEIFDDQFSVERPDGSNFTLKIRSTKLEDSAMYFCASRNGPREFFGPGTRLTVL.

The CDR3 spells CASREGGPSGEAFF. The CDR3 DNA sequence: TGTGCCAGCAGAGAGGGGGGGCCTTCTGGGGAAGCTTTCTTT. This chain links TRBV28 with TRBJ1-1; D may be TRBD1 (6 bases). Trimming took off 6 bases at V and 8 bases at J, with 19 bases between the two ends. The CDR3 extends over 14 amino acids. From germline, CDR1 is MDHEN and CDR2 SYDVKM.

Remarks on this clone: The sample carries other DNA sequences with the same CDR3. V gene TRBV9 combines with J gene TRBJ2-1; TRBD1 agrees at 7 bases. V trimming: 0 bases; J trimming: 2 bases; junction bases outside the gene matches: 2. The CDR3 extends over 15 amino acids. The germline gives CDR1 SGDLS, CDR2 YYNGEE. CDR3 amino acids: CASSVEGGPYNEQFF. CDR3 nucleotides: TGTGCCAGCAGCGTAGAAGGGGGCCCCTACAATGAGCAGTTCTTC.

This sequence joins TRBV3-1 (or the pseudogene TRBV3-2) and TRBJ1-2, with a weak D call TRBD1 (6 bases). This CDR3 has 13 amino acids. Trimming shortened V by 1 base and J by 8 bases, and 11 bases separated the two germline ends. The germline gives CDR1 LGHDT, CDR2 YNNKEL (reference sequence). The CDR3 region has the DNA TGTGCCAGCAGCCAAGTGCAGGGACAAGGCTACACCTTC. This codes for CASSQVQGQGYTF.

The rearrangement joins TRBV6-5 to TRBJ2-2; TRBD1 matches 7 bases. Per germline, CDR1 MNHEY and CDR2 SVGAGI. This CDR3 spans 15 amino acids. J was trimmed by 6 bases and V by 2 bases; bases with no gene match: 6. Here the CDR3 reads CASSYRQGKAGELFF. CDR3 in DNA: TGTGCCAGCAGTTACCGACAGGGAAAGGCCGGGGAGCTGTTTTTT.

CDR3: CASSPLASSGNTIYF. CDR3 sequence (DNA): TGCGCCAGCAGCCCCTTGGCCAGCTCTGGAAACACCATATATTTT. J is TRBJ1-3 and V is TRBV5-1; D is uncertain. The germline V and J ends were trimmed by 4 bases and 0 bases, with 11 bases remaining between them. The CDR3 contains 15 residues. Germline V lookup: CDR1 SGHRS, CDR2 YFSETQ. The variable domain in full, with the rest retrieved from reference TRBV5-1 and TRBJ1-3, is KAGVTQTPRYLIKTRGQQVTLSCSPISGHRSVSWYQQTPGQGLQFLFEYFSETQRNKGNFPGRFSGRQFSNSRSEMNVSTLELGDSALYLCASSPLASSGNTIYFGEGSWLTVV.

For the CDR3, the DNA is TGTGCCAGCAGTTTCCGAGACAGGGGGCAAGGCTACACCTTC. As protein: CASSFRDRGQGYTF. The gene calls are TRBV27 and TRBJ1-2, with TRBD1 matching 10 bases. The junction had 6 bases not matched to a gene; V was cut back by 3 bases and J by 8 bases. The CDR3 has 14 residues. Germline values: CDR1 MNHEY, CDR2 SMNVEV (reference sequence).

The V and J genes are TRBV6-2 or TRBV6-3 and TRBJ2-1; D uncertain. CDR3 length: 14 amino acids. Trimming stripped 2 bases from V and 4 bases from J, with 9 bases between. Germline CDR1 reads MNHEY; CDR2 reads SVGEGT. Written as DNA, the CDR3 is TGTGCCAGCAGTTACCCGCAACTTTACAATGAGCAGTTCTTC. Residues: CASSYPQLYNEQFF.

This chain connects TRBV3-1 (or the pseudogene TRBV3-2) to TRBJ2-1; TRBD2 matches at 7 bases. V lost 0 bases and J lost 0; bases outside the gene matches: 11. From germline, CDR1 is LGHDT and CDR2 YNNKEL (reference sequence). The CDR3 covers 19 residues. CDR3 nucleotides: TGTGCCAGCAGCCAAGATCCAGCGGGGACCGCGAGCTCCTACAATGAGCAGTTCTTC. Translation: CASSQDPAGTASSYNEQFF.

The rearrangement links TRBV6-8 to TRBJ2-7; possible D gene TRBD2, 5 bases. This CDR3 is 16 amino acids long. The germline gives CDR1 MNHGY, CDR2 SAAAGT. Trimming stripped 1 base from V and 2 bases from J, with 15 bases between. The CDR3 sequence: CASSYWSYGEAYEQYF. As DNA, the CDR3 is TGTGCCAGCAGTTACTGGAGTTACGGGGAAGCCTACGAGCAGTACTTC.

The CDR3 bases are TGTGCCAGCAGCCCCCAGGGCGCGGGGGGTGTTGAGACCCAGTACTTC. Protein: CASSPQGAGGVETQYF. This chain joins TRBV7-3 and TRBJ2-5, with 8 bases identical to TRBD2. The CDR3 spans 16 residues. Per the germline V gene, CDR1 is SGHTA and CDR2 is FQGTGA. With 5 bases clipped from V and 5 bases from J, the junction kept 13 bases outside the gene matches.

The rearrangement links TRBV11-2 to TRBJ2-1, with D possibly being TRBD2 (6 bases). V was cut by 0 bases and J by 4 bases, with 16 bases left in between. The germline V gene encodes CDR1 SGHAT and CDR2 FQNNGV. The CDR3 contains 17 residues. CDR3: CASSLEFGGLGYNEQFF. The CDR3 coding sequence is TGTGCCAGCAGCTTAGAATTCGGGGGTCTGGGGTACAATGAGCAGTTCTTC. The variable domain in full, completed from reference TRBV11-2 and TRBJ2-1, reads EAGVAQSPRYKIIEKRQSVAFWCNPISGHATLYWYQQILGQGPKLLIQFQNNGVVDDSQLPKDRFSAERLKGVDSTLKIQPAKLEDSAVYLCASSLEFGGLGYNEQFFGPGTRLTVL.

This chain uses TRBV5-1 with TRBJ2-7; 7 bases are a match to TRBD1. The J segment lost 4 bases and the V segment lost 4 bases, leaving 5 bases of the junction unmatched. The CDR3 has 13 amino acids. Germline-derived CDR1 and CDR2 are SGHRS and YFSETQ. The CDR3 nucleotides are TGCGCCAGCAGCCCGATGACAGGGTACGAGCAGTACTTC. This encodes CASSPMTGYEQYF.

V and J are TRBV6-2 or TRBV6-3 and TRBJ2-4; D is undetermined. CDR3 length equals 16 residues. Germline V lookup: CDR1 MNHEY, CDR2 SVGEGT. V was shortened by 2 bases and J by 1 base, with 12 bases between the two germline ends. This CDR3 reads CASSYAVLQAKNIQYF. Written as DNA, the CDR3 is TGTGCCAGCAGTTACGCAGTCCTTCAGGCCAAAAACATTCAGTACTTC.

The chain carries TRBV19 and TRBJ1-5; 7 nucleotides line up with TRBD1. Germline CDR1 reads LNHDA; CDR2 reads SQIVND (reference sequence). V was clipped by 4 bases and J by 0 bases; unmatched bases: 6. This CDR3 has 16 amino acids. CDR3 sequence (DNA): TGTGCCAGTAGTACCTCCGGGACAGATAGCAATCAGCCCCAGCATTTT. The encoded protein is CASSTSGTDSNQPQHF.

This clone was detected a few times. CDR3: CASSQGRDRVTDTQYF. In DNA, the CDR3 is TGTGCCAGCAGCCAAGGCCGGGACAGGGTCACAGATACGCAGTATTTT. The rearrangement uses TRBV3-1 (or the pseudogene TRBV3-2) and TRBJ2-3, with 9 positions matching TRBD1. The length of the CDR3 is 16 residues. V gave up 1 base and J gave up 2 bases; unmatched junction bases: 4. Germline loops: CDR1 LGHDT, CDR2 YNNKEL (reference sequence).